This T cell receptor beta chain was sequenced during a study of T cells in Graves' hyperthyroidism and ophthalmopathy. General observations from the study: Within blood appeared most thyroid clonotypes that had expanded above 0.001. Ophthalmopathy prediction by the model preceded onset by a median about 6 months.

The V and J ends lost 9 bases and 8 bases respectively, with 13 bases between them. The CDR3 totals 11 residues. A remark on this clonotype: Antigen specificity is unknown.

Researchers amplified the TCR beta CDR3 regions from RNA transcripts. TCR CDR3 underwent first-round RT-PCR with the HTBI primer set. TCRdb recomputed calls from the multiplex PCR reads with MiXCR, one row per CDR3 protein. The repertoire includes under 250,000 distinct CDR3 sequences, around 24% of them detected once, and 35% to 40% sits in the top ten. Ophthalmopathy in the patients scored at least 3 on Clinical Activity Score and at least 4 on NOSPECS grade, lasting under 3 months. Each 10 ml fresh peripheral blood draw supplied the PBMCs. The V call is TRBV12-3 or TRBV12-4, the J call TRBJ1-2; TRBD1 might be the D (5 bases). The TCR was taken from a middle-aged woman with Graves' ophthalmopathy. The sample taken for sequencing was blood. The CDR3 spells CARSAGPGYTF. In DNA form, the CDR3 reads TGTGCCAGGAGCGCAGGGCCCGGCTACACCTTC.